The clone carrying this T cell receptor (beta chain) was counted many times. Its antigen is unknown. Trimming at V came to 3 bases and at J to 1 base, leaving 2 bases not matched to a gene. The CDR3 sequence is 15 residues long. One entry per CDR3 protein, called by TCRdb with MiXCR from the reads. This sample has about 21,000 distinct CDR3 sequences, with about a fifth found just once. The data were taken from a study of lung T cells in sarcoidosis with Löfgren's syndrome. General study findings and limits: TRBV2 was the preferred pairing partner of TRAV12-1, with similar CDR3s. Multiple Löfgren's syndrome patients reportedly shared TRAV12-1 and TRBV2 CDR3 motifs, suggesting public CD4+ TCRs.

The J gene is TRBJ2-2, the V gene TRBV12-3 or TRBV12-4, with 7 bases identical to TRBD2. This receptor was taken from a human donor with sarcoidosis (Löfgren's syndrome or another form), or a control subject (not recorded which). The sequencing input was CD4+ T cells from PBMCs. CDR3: CASSFGGGNTGELFF. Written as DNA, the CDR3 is TGTGCCAGCAGTTTTGGGGGGGGGAACACCGGGGAGCTGTTTTTT.